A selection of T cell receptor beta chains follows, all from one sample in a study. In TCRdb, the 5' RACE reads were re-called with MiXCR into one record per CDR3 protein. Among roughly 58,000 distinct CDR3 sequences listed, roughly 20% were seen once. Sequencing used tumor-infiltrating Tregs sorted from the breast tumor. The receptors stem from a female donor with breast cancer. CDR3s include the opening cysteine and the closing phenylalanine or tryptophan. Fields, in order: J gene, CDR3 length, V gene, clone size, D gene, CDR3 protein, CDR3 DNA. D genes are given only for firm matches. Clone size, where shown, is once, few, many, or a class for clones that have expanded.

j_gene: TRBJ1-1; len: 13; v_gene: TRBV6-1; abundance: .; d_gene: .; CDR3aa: CASSNRMPTEAFF; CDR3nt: TGTGCCAGCAGCAACAGGATGCCCACTGAAGCTTTCTTT
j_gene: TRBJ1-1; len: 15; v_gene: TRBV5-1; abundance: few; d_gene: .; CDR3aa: CASSLELVPNTEAFF; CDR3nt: TGCGCCAGCAGCTTGGAATTGGTTCCGAACACTGAAGCTTTCTTT
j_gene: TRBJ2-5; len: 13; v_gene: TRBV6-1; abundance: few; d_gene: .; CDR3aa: CASSEGPKETQYF; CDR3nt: TGTGCCAGCAGTGAAGGACCGAAAGAGACCCAGTACTTC
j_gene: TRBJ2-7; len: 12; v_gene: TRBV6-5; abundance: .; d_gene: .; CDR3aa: CASSTSGGEQYF; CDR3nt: TGTGCCAGCAGTACGTCAGGTGGCGAGCAGTACTTC
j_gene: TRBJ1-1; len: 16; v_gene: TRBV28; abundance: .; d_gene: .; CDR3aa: CASSYIIGGRDTEAFF; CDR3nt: TGTGCCAGCAGTTATATTATCGGAGGGAGGGACACTGAAGCTTTCTTT
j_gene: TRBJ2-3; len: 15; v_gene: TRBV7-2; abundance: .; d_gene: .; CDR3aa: CASSSTSYYTDTQYF; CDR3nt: TGTGCCAGCAGCTCCACTAGCTACTACACAGATACGCAGTATTTT
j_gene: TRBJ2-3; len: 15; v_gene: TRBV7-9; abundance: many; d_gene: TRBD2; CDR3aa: CASSSKAGGTDTQYF; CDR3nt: TGTGCCAGCAGCTCTAAAGCGGGAGGCACAGATACGCAGTATTTT
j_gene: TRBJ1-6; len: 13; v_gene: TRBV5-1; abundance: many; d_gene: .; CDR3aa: CASSLENYSPLHF; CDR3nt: TGCGCCAGCAGCTTGGAAAACTATTCACCCCTCCACTTT
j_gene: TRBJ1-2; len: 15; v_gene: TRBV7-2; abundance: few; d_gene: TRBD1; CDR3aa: CASSSRTGRGYGYTF; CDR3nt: TGTGCCAGCAGCTCCCGGACAGGGAGAGGCTATGGCTACACCTTC
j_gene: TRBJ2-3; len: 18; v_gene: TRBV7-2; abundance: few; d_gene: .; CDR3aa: CASSLGAGPGLRADTQYF; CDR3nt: TGTGCCAGCAGCTTAGGAGCTGGGCCGGGCCTACGGGCAGATACGCAGTATTTT
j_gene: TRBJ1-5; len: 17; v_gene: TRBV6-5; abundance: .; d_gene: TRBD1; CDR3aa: CASSTTTGRSGGQPQHF; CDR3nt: TGTGCCAGCAGTACCACGACAGGGCGATCTGGAGGTCAGCCCCAGCATTTT
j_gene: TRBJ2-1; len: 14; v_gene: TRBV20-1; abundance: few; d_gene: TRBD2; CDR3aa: CSASGRATGNEQFF; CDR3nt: TGCAGTGCTAGCGGGAGGGCCACAGGCAATGAGCAGTTCTTC
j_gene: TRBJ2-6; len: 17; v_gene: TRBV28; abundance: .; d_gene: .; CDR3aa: CASSSIERVSGANVLTF; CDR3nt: TGTGCCAGCAGTTCAATTGAACGGGTCTCAGGGGCCAACGTCCTGACTTTC
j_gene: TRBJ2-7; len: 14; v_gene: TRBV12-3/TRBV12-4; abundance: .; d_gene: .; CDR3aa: CASRPGRRVREQYF; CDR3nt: TGTGCCAGCAGACCGGGCAGACGGGTTCGGGAGCAGTACTTC
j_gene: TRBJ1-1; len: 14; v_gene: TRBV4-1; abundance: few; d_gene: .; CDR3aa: CASSPYRRNTEAFF; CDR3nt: TGCGCCAGCAGCCCCTACAGGAGGAACACTGAAGCTTTCTTT
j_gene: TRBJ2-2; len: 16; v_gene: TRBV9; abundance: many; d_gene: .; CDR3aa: CASSLDGEPSTGELFF; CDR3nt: TGTGCCAGCAGCTTAGATGGAGAACCGAGCACCGGGGAGCTGTTTTTT
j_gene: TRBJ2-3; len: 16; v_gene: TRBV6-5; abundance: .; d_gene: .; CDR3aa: CASSYLGGGRTDTQYF; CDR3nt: TGCGCCAGCAGTTACTTGGGCGGGGGCAGAACAGATACGCAGTATTTT